The rows below give T cell receptor beta chains drawn from one sample of a study of blood T cell repertoires in COVID-19. Data came from immunoSEQ multiplex PCR; TCRdb stores just in-frame clones and leaves some out. The sample records some 80,000 clones, 84% being singletons. The sequenced sample consisted of peripheral blood. These TCRs come from a human donor in a cohort sampled during active COVID-19. CDR3s include the opening cysteine and the closing phenylalanine or tryptophan. A D gene is named only where the DNA matches it firmly. Expanded clones get a size class; other rows say once, few or many, or leave the size out.

NA	NA	TRBJ2-1	TRBV28	TGTGCCAGCGGAGGGGCCGGGGATGAGCAGTTCTTC	CASGGAGDEQFF
NA	NA	TRBJ1-2	TRBV5-5	TGTGCCAGCAGCTTGGTGGCGGATCCTTATGGCTACACCTTC	CASSLVADPYGYTF
NA	NA	TRBJ2-1	TRBV10-2	TGCGCCAGCAGTGATCCAACCTCAGGGCAGTTCTTC	CASSDPTSGQFF
TRBD1	NA	TRBJ2-2	TRBV9	TGTGCCAGCAGCGGCGACAGGGGGAGCACCGGGGAGCTGTTTTTT	CASSGDRGSTGELFF
TRBD2	NA	TRBJ2-1	TRBV5-1	TGCGCCAGCAGCTACGCGGGAGCAAGAAATGAGCAGTTCTTC	CASSYAGARNEQFF
TRBD2	NA	TRBJ2-7	TRBV23-1	TGCGCCAGCAGGCCCCATCCCGAGGGACTAGCGGGACAATGGGGCTACGAGCAGTACTTC	CASRPHPEGLAGQWGYEQYF
TRBD1	NA	TRBJ1-2	TRBV5-4	TGTGCCAGCAGCTTGGGACAGGGGCCTCTGGATGGCTACACCTTC	CASSLGQGPLDGYTF
NA	once	TRBJ2-7	TRBV27	TGTGCCAGCAGTTTAGACCCGACAGGCTCCTACGAGCAGTACTTC	CASSLDPTGSYEQYF
NA	few	TRBJ1-1	TRBV6-5	TGTGCCAGCAGGGGGCTGGCTGAAGCTTTCTTT	CASRGLAEAFF
TRBD1	NA	TRBJ1-1	TRBV3-1/TRBV3-2	TGTGCCAGCAGCCAAGCTTTCTCGACAGGGCCGAACACTGAAGCTTTCTTT	CASSQAFSTGPNTEAFF
NA	once	TRBJ1-1	TRBV6-5	TGTGCCAGCAGTTACTCGGGGGGGCGGAACACTGAAGCTTTCTTT	CASSYSGGRNTEAFF
TRBD1	NA	TRBJ1-1	TRBV3-1/TRBV3-2	TGTGCCAGCAGCCTTCAGGGGGGTAAAGAAGCTTTCTTT	CASSLQGGKEAFF
NA	NA	TRBJ2-2	TRBV10-1	TGCGCCAGCAGTGTGCATGGGGCGCAGGGCACCGGGGAGCTGTTTTTT	CASSVHGAQGTGELFF
NA	NA	TRBJ1-3	TRBV7-9	TGTGCCAGCAGCTTAGGTGGGGGGACTGGAAACACCATATATTTT	CASSLGGGTGNTIYF
NA	NA	TRBJ2-3	TRBV5-5	TGTGCCAGCAGCATCGGCAGGAGCACAGATACGCAGTATTTT	CASSIGRSTDTQYF
TRBD1	NA	TRBJ1-1	TRBV2	TGTGCCAGCAGTGAAGCCCAGGGGGATAGGACTGAAGCTTTCTTT	CASSEAQGDRTEAFF
TRBD1	NA	TRBJ2-7	TRBV28	TGTGCCAGCAGTTTAACCGCCTTGACAGGGGTCGAGCAGTACTTC	CASSLTALTGVEQYF
TRBD1	NA	TRBJ2-5	TRBV2	TGTGCCAGCAGTTACCGGGACAGGGAGGTAGAGACCCAGTACTTC	CASSYRDREVETQYF
TRBD1	few	TRBJ1-2	TRBV12-3/TRBV12-4	TGTGCCAGCAGTTTAGTGGACAGGGTGGGCTACACCTTC	CASSLVDRVGYTF
NA	NA	TRBJ2-7	TRBV29-1	TGCAGCGTGTTCCCCAAAAACGAGCAGTACTTC	CSVFPKNEQYF
NA	NA	TRBJ1-6	TRBV9	TGTGCCAGCAGCTTGGGCGGACAAGATTCACCCCTCCACTTT	CASSLGGQDSPLHF
TRBD1	few	TRBJ1-1	TRBV27	TGTGCCAGCAGTCCCAGGGGGCCGGATGAAGCTTTCTTT	CASSPRGPDEAFF
TRBD1	NA	TRBJ2-5	TRBV11-2	TGTGCCAGCAGCATGACAGGGGATGGGGAGACCCAGTACTTC	CASSMTGDGETQYF
TRBD2	NA	TRBJ2-3	TRBV5-1	TGCGCCAGCCGACCGGGGGGGGCTAGCACAGATACGCAGTATTTT	CASRPGGASTDTQYF
TRBD1	once	TRBJ1-2	TRBV19	TGTGCCAGTATCGGAGGGACAGGGGGCTCGGGCTACACCTTC	CASIGGTGGSGYTF
NA	NA	TRBJ2-1	TRBV7-9	TGTGCCAGCAGCTTGGGGATTGGGAGTAACAATGAGCAGTTCTTC	CASSLGIGSNNEQFF
NA	NA	TRBJ2-5	TRBV9	TGTGCCAGCAGTAACGGACTGGCGGGGACCCAGTACTTC	CASSNGLAGTQYF
NA	once	TRBJ2-5	TRBV21-1	TGTGCCAGCAGCGACTCGAAGACCCAGTACTTC	CASSDSKTQYF
NA	NA	TRBJ2-3	TRBV19	TGTGCCAGTAGTGGATGGGGGACTGTCACAGATACGCAGTATTTT	CASSGWGTVTDTQYF
NA	NA	TRBJ2-6	TRBV4-2	TGTGCCAGCAGCCAAGCAACAGGGACGTCTGGGGCCAACGTCCTGACTTTC	CASSQATGTSGANVLTF
TRBD1	NA	TRBJ1-2	TRBV6-1	TGTGCCAGCAGTGAGACAGGGGGCGCAGGTGGCTACACCTTC	CASSETGGAGGYTF
NA	few	TRBJ1-5	TRBV6-5	TGTGCCAGCGGCCAGGGGTATAGCAATCAGCCCCAGCATTTT	CASGQGYSNQPQHF